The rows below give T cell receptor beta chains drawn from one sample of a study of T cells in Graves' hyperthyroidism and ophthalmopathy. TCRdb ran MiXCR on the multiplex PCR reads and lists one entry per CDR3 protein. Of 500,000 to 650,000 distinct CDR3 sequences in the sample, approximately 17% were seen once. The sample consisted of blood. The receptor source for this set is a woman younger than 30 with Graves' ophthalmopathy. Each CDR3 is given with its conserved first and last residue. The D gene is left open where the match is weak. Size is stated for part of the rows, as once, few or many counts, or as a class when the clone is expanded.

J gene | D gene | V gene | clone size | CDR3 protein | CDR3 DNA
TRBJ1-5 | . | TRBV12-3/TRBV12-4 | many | CASSLNWGNQPQHF | TGTGCCAGCAGTTTAAATTGGGGCAATCAGCCCCAGCATTTT
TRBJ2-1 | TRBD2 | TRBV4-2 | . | CASSQGDGGDYNEQFF | TGTGCCAGCAGCCAAGGGGACGGGGGGGACTACAATGAGCAGTTCTTC
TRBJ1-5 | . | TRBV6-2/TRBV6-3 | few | CASSYGRVNQPQHF | TGTGCCAGCAGTTACGGACGGGTAAATCAGCCCCAGCATTTT
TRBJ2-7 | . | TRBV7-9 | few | CASSPPQGRGAEQYF | TGTGCCAGCAGCCCGCCCCAGGGGCGAGGGGCCGAGCAGTACTTC
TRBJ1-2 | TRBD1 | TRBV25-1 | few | CAGQGVQGYTF | TGTGCCGGCCAGGGGGTCCAGGGCTACACCTTC
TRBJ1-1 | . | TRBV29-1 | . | CSVEGHPSNTEAFF | TGCAGCGTTGAAGGACACCCATCGAACACTGAAGCTTTCTTT
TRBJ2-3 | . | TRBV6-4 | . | CASSEGRPTRDTQYF | TGTGCCAGCAGTGAAGGGAGGCCCACCCGGGATACGCAGTATTTT
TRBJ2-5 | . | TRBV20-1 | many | CSARKDSRETQYF | TGCAGTGCTAGAAAAGACAGCCGAGAGACCCAGTACTTC
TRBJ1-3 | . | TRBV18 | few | CASSPYRVSGNTIYF | TGTGCCAGCTCACCTTACAGGGTCTCTGGAAACACCATATATTTT
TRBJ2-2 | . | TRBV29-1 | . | CSVDSGDGGELFF | TGCAGCGTTGACTCGGGGGATGGCGGGGAGCTGTTTTTT
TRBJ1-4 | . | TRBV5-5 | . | CASRPDSVREKLFF | TGTGCCAGCAGACCGGACAGCGTGCGTGAAAAACTGTTTTTT
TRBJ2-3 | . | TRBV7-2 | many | CASSQDTNTDTQYF | TGTGCCAGCAGCCAGGACACTAACACAGATACGCAGTATTTT
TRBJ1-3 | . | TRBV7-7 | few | CASSLEAPGSGNTIYF | TGTGCTAGCAGCTTAGAAGCCCCCGGCTCTGGAAACACCATATATTTT
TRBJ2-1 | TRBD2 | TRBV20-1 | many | CSVLSGTSANNEQFF | TGCAGTGTGCTGTCCGGGACTAGCGCGAACAATGAGCAGTTCTTC
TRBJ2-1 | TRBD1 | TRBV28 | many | CASSRPRTGGLRNEQFF | TGTGCCAGCAGCCGCCCACGGACAGGGGGCCTTAGGAATGAGCAGTTCTTC
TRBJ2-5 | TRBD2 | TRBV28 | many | CASSVGLAGVETQYF | TGTGCCAGCAGTGTGGGACTAGCGGGAGTAGAGACCCAGTACTTC
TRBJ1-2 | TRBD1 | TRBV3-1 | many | CASSQDNRGYGGYTF | TGTGCCAGCAGCCAAGATAACAGGGGGTACGGTGGCTACACCTTC
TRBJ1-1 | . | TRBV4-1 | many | CASSQLASGLNTEAFF | TGCGCCAGCAGCCAACTGGCGAGCGGTTTGAACACTGAAGCTTTCTTT
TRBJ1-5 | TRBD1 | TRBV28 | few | CASTAHPGQNQPQHF | TGTGCCAGCACCGCGCACCCGGGACAGAATCAGCCCCAGCATTTT
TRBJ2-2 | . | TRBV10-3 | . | CATTDTELNTGELFF | TGTGCCACCACGGACACCGAGTTGAACACCGGGGAGCTGTTTTTT
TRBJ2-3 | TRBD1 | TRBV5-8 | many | CASSPVDRRYTDTQYF | TGTGCCAGCAGCCCGGTGGACAGGAGATACACAGATACGCAGTATTTT
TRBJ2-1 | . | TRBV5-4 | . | CASSLREQLYNEQFF | TGTGCCAGCAGCTTGAGGGAACAGTTGTACAATGAGCAGTTCTTC
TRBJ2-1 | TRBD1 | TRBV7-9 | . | CASSQTEGALRESYNEQFF | TGTGCCAGCAGCCAAACCGAGGGGGCGCTGAGGGAGAGCTACAATGAGCAGTTCTTC
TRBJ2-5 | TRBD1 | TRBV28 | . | CASRRQGQEAQYF | TGTGCCAGCAGACGACAGGGTCAAGAGGCCCAGTACTTC
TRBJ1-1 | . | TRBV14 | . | CASSHSGENTEAFF | TGTGCCAGCAGCCACTCAGGGGAGAACACTGAAGCTTTCTTT
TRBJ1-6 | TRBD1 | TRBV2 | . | CASSGGQGYNSPPRF | TGTGCCAGCAGTGGCGGACAGGGTTATAATTCACCCCCCCGCTTT
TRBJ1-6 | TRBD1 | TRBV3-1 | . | CASSQRQGPSPLHF | TGTGCCAGCAGCCAGCGACAGGGACCATCACCCCTCCACTTT
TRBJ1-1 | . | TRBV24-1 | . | CATMNAGEAFF | TGTGCCACCATGAACGCAGGTGAAGCTTTCTTT
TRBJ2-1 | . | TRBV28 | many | CASSVTGRNEQFF | TGTGCCAGCAGCGTGACAGGTCGCAATGAGCAGTTCTTC
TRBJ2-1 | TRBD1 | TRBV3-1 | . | CASSQLAGTGSNEQFF | TGTGCCAGCAGCCAGCTAGCCGGGACAGGGAGTAATGAGCAGTTCTTC
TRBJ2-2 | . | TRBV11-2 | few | CASSLGAGGLAGELFF | TGTGCCAGCAGCTTAGGGGCTGGGGGACTCGCCGGGGAGCTGTTTTTT
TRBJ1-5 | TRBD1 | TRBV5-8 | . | CASSFTTGESRNQPQHF | TGTGCCAGCAGCTTCACAACAGGGGAAAGTCGCAATCAGCCCCAGCATTTT
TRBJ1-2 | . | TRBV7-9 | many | CASSLGEGYGYTF | TGTGCCAGCAGCCTAGGTGAGGGCTATGGCTACACCTTC
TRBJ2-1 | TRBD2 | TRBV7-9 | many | CASSSGLAGGRDEQFF | TGTGCCAGCAGCTCGGGACTAGCGGGGGGGCGCGATGAGCAGTTCTTC
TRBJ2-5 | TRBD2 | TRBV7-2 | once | CASSLTGLAGTQETQYF | TGTGCCAGCAGCTTAACCGGACTAGCGGGGACACAAGAGACCCAGTACTTC
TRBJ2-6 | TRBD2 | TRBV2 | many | CASSEALAGLSGANVLTF | TGTGCCAGCAGTGAAGCGCTAGCGGGGCTCTCTGGGGCCAACGTCCTGACTTTC
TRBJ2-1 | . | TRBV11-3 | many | CASSLDTSEQFF | TGTGCCAGCAGCTTAGATACATCTGAGCAGTTCTTC
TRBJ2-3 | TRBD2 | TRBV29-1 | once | CSGVGLAGYTDTQYF | TGCAGCGGGGTAGGACTAGCGGGATACACAGATACGCAGTATTTT
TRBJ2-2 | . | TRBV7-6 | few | CASSGGQGVPGELFF | TGTGCCAGCAGCGGCGGGCAGGGCGTGCCCGGGGAGCTGTTTTTT
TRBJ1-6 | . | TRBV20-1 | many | CSAREKGKGGNSPLHF | TGCAGTGCTAGAGAAAAGGGAAAGGGGGGAAATTCACCCCTCCACTTT
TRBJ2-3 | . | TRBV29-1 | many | CSAPALRGGSTDTQYF | TGCAGCGCCCCGGCGTTAAGGGGGGGAAGCACAGATACGCAGTATTTT
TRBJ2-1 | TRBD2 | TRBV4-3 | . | CASSQEGPPTSGHEQFF | TGCGCCAGCAGCCAAGAAGGACCTCCGACTAGCGGGCATGAGCAGTTCTTC
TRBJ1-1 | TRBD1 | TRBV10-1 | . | CARGLTSGTGEVAFF | TGCGCCAGGGGCCTCACCTCCGGGACAGGGGAAGTAGCTTTCTTT
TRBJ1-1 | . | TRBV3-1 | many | CASRQGGSYTEAFF | TGTGCCAGCAGACAGGGTGGATCATACACTGAAGCTTTCTTT
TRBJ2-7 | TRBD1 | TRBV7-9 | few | CASSTGVGSGEQYF | TGTGCCAGCAGCACAGGGGTCGGTTCGGGGGAGCAGTACTTC